A single sample gave rise to the 31 T cell receptor beta chains below, sequenced in a study of beta chain features in type 1 diabetes. Overall study results and limits: Patients with Type 1 diabetes showed moderately but significantly shorter TCRB CDR3s in all four CD4+ subsets.

For these receptors, no antigen is known. The authors reverse transcribed all of the isolated RNA, so sequencing captured expressed TCRB transcripts. Method: immunoSEQ multiplex PCR; TCRdb's copy keeps in-frame clones and lacks some. This table has 250,000 to 300,000 clones, around an eighth appearing once. The specimen sequenced was naive CD4+ T cells from blood. The receptors derive from a man aged 25-40 years with type 1 diabetes.

The chain carries TRBV7-2 and TRBJ2-1; no definite D call. From germline, CDR1 is SGHTA and CDR2 FQGNSA. Trimming left V 5 bases short and J 9 bases short, with 11 bases between. The CDR3 totals 12 residues. CDR3 in DNA: TGTGCCAGCAGCACAAACCGCGGTGAGCAGTTCTTC. Translating gives CASSTNRGEQFF.

In DNA, the CDR3 is TGCGCCAGCAGCTTTGTCGGAGGAGAGACCCAGTACTTC. As protein: CASSFVGGETQYF. The genes are TRBV5-1 and TRBJ2-5; D perhaps matches TRBD2 (5 bases). CDR3 length: 13 residues. Looked up from germline, CDR1 is SGHRS and CDR2 is YFSETQ. Trimming shortened V by 2 bases and J by 4 bases, and 9 bases separated the two germline ends.

This clone showed up just a few times. V and J are TRBV9 and TRBJ2-1, with D tentatively TRBD1 (5 bases). V lost 4 bases and J 10 bases, leaving 12 bases between the germline ends. This CDR3 comprises 12 residues. The germline V gene encodes CDR1 SGDLS and CDR2 YYNGEE. Written as DNA, the CDR3 is TGTGCCAGCAGCATCTATCAGGGCGAGCAGTTCTTC. Translation gives CASSIYQGEQFF.

The J gene is TRBJ1-1, the V gene TRBV7-6; D might be TRBD1 (5 bases). The V and J ends lost 2 bases and 2 bases respectively, with 6 bases between them. The CDR3 is 13 amino acids. Germline CDR1 and CDR2: SGHVS and FNYEAQ. The CDR3 reads CASSLQGNTEAFF. In nucleotides, the CDR3 is TGTGCCAGCAGCTTACAGGGAAACACTGAAGCTTTCTTT.

This clone was counted a few times. The chain has TRBV28 and TRBJ2-3; 7 positions agree with TRBD2. The CDR3 covers 13 residues. CDR1 is MDHEN and CDR2 is SYDVKM in the germline V gene. With 10 bases clipped from V and 7 bases from J, the junction kept 11 bases outside the gene matches. CDR3 residues: CAILTSEGNTQYF. The CDR3 DNA reads as TGTGCCATCCTAACTAGCGAAGGAAATACGCAGTATTTT. Looking up the rest from reference TRBV28 and TRBJ2-3 gives the full variable domain: DVKVTQSSRYLVKRTGEKVFLECVQDMDHENMFWYRQDPGLGLRLIYFSYDVKMKEKGDIPEGYSVSREKKERFSLILESASTNQTSMYLCAILTSEGNTQYFGPGTRLTVL.

V gene TRBV5-1 combines with J gene TRBJ2-3, with D possibly matching TRBD2 (6 bases). Germline CDR1 is SGHRS and CDR2 is YFSETQ. The CDR3 is 15 amino acids. V lost 2 bases and J lost 2, with 12 bases in between. The CDR3 sequence: CASSFFGGTTDTQYF. The CDR3 DNA reads as TGCGCCAGCAGCTTTTTCGGGGGAACCACAGATACGCAGTATTTT.

This clone was counted between two and nine times. The chain carries TRBV6-5 and TRBJ1-1; TRBD1 agrees at 7 bases. This CDR3 is 13 amino acids long. J gave up 7 bases and V 6 bases, and 8 bases lay outside the gene matches. The V gene's germline CDR1 is MNHEY and CDR2 SVGAGI. This chain's CDR3 is CASRYTGAGEAFF. In DNA form, the CDR3 reads TGTGCCAGCAGATATACAGGGGCTGGTGAAGCTTTCTTT.

This clone turned up a few times. The chain recombines TRBV9 with TRBJ2-3, with 16 bases lining up with TRBD2. The CDR3 sequence is 18 residues long. Germline values: CDR1 SGDLS, CDR2 YYNGEE. V lost 3 bases and J lost 4; bases outside the gene matches: 8. For the CDR3, the DNA is TGTGCCAGCAGCGCCACAGCGGGACTAGCGGGAGGGTCAGATACGCAGTATTTT. The encoded protein is CASSATAGLAGGSDTQYF.

This chain uses TRBV30 with TRBJ1-1, with D unclear. Trimming shortened V by 5 bases and J by 1 base, and 5 bases separated the two germline ends. CDR3 length equals 11 residues. In germline, CDR1 is GTSNPN, CDR2 SVGIG (reference sequence). CDR3 amino acids: CAWRRNTEAFF. CDR3 coding DNA: TGTGCCTGGCGGAGGAACACTGAAGCTTTCTTT.

V is TRBV7-8 and J is TRBJ2-1; TRBD2 matches 10 bases. J lost 2 bases, V lost 2 bases, and 9 bases had no gene match. This CDR3 comprises 18 residues. Germline V gene data show CDR1 as SGHVS and CDR2 as FQNEAQ. The CDR3 loop is CASSLLPLLAGPYNEQFF. CDR3 sequence (DNA): TGTGCCAGCAGCTTACTCCCACTACTAGCGGGACCCTACAATGAGCAGTTCTTC.

This clone has more than one count but fewer than ten. The gene calls are TRBV30 and TRBJ1-1; D is unclear. Trimming stripped 4 bases from V and 1 base from J, with 16 bases between. Germline V lookup: CDR1 GTSNPN, CDR2 SVGIG (reference sequence). This CDR3 is built from 15 residues. CDR3 DNA: TGTGCCTGGATCGGCCGGGCGGGCGAGAACACTGAAGCTTTCTTT. Translating it yields CAWIGRAGENTEAFF.

This clone showed up just a few times. The chain employs TRBV28 and TRBJ1-5; TRBD1 aligns across 7 bases. Germline lookup yields CDR1 MDHEN and CDR2 SYDVKM. The CDR3 extends over 14 amino acids. Trimming took 8 bases from V and 0 from J; bases not matched to a gene: 4. The CDR3 sequence is CASGGTVSNQPQHF. The CDR3, as DNA: TGTGCCAGCGGTGGGACAGTTAGCAATCAGCCCCAGCATTTT.

In this sample, this clone turned up a few times. At one end the junction does not follow the germline gene, possibly because of a read error. The genes are TRBV5-1 and TRBJ1-4; TRBD1 is a possible D gene (6 bases). CDR1 and CDR2 (germline): SGHRS, YFSETQ. The CDR3 has 15 residues. CDR3 DNA sequence: TGCGCCAGCAGCTTGAGGGGGACAACAAATGAAAAACTGTTTTTT. Protein product: CASSLRGTTNEKLFF.

This rearrangement joins TRBV19 to TRBJ2-2, with D maybe TRBD1 (5 bases). Germline lookup yields CDR1 LNHDA and CDR2 SQIVND (reference sequence). CDR3 size: 16 residues. V was clipped by 7 bases and J by 0 bases, with 15 bases between them. CDR3 region: CASTIGQLANTGELFF. The CDR3 DNA reads TGTGCCAGTACTATCGGACAACTCGCGAACACCGGGGAGCTGTTTTTT.

The chain couples TRBV7-2 to TRBJ2-7, with 7 bases fitting TRBD1. The germline CDR1 and CDR2 sequences are SGHTA and FQGNSA. Trimming took 6 bases from V and 3 from J; bases not matched to a gene: 8. The CDR3 runs 14 residues. Here the CDR3 reads CASSYTRDSYEQYF. The CDR3 region has the DNA TGTGCCAGCAGTTATACCCGGGACAGCTACGAGCAGTACTTC.

J is TRBJ2-1 and V is TRBV7-8; the D is unclear. Trimming shortened V by 1 base and J by 15 bases, and 13 bases separated the two germline ends. The CDR3 runs 12 residues. Germline CDR1 SGHVS, CDR2 FQNEAQ. CDR3 in amino acids: CASSLDVLTSFF. The CDR3 DNA reads as TGTGCCAGCAGCTTAGATGTACTCACCTCGTTCTTC.

This clone was seen a few times. The V call is TRBV28, the J call TRBJ2-1, with 7 positions matching TRBD2. Germline V gives CDR1 MDHEN, CDR2 SYDVKM. The trim removed 6 bases at V and 8 bases at J, leaving 4 bases unmatched. This CDR3 spans 12 amino acids. CDR3 region: CASSRGGYEQFF. In nucleotides, the CDR3 is TGTGCCAGCAGCCGCGGGGGATATGAGCAGTTCTTC.

In this sample, this clone turned up many times. The V gene is TRBV29-1, the J gene TRBJ2-5, with 7 bases identical to TRBD1. This CDR3 has 12 residues. V gave up 5 bases and J gave up 3 bases; unmatched junction bases: 3. Per germline, CDR1 SQVTM and CDR2 ANQGSEA. Here the CDR3 DNA reads TGCAGCGTTTCAGGGACAGAAGAGACCCAGTACTTC. As protein: CSVSGTEETQYF.

The rearrangement uses TRBV28 and TRBJ2-1, with 8 bases lining up with TRBD1. This CDR3 is built from 14 residues. Germline V gene sequence: CDR1 MDHEN, CDR2 SYDVKM. V was clipped by 10 bases and J by 3 bases; unmatched bases: 8. As DNA, the CDR3 is TGTGCCACCATATCAGGGGGCGACTACAATGAGCAGTTCTTC. Translation: CATISGGDYNEQFF.

A few counts support this clone. The chain links TRBV28 to TRBJ2-7; tentative D call: TRBD1 (6 bases). V lost 6 bases, J lost 4 bases, and 19 bases lay in between. The CDR3 totals 15 residues. Germline CDR1 is MDHEN and CDR2 is SYDVKM. For the CDR3, the DNA is TGTGCCAGCAGACCAGCCCCAACAGGGTTGTACGAGCAGTACTTC. It is translated as CASRPAPTGLYEQYF.

CDR3 DNA sequence: TGTGCCAGCAGCTTAGGACAGGTCTACAATCAGCCCCAGCATTTT. The encoded protein is CASSLGQVYNQPQHF. V usage is TRBV5-4 and J usage is TRBJ1-5; 7 nucleotides agree with TRBD1. V shed 2 bases, J shed 3 bases, and the junction held 5 bases outside the gene matches. This CDR3 region has 15 residues. Germline values: CDR1 SGHNT, CDR2 YYREEE (reference sequence).

The table lists this clone with a few counts. The J gene is TRBJ1-1, the V gene TRBV28; 7 bases fit TRBD1. CDR3 length equals 17 residues. Germline V gene lookup returns CDR1 MDHEN and CDR2 SYDVKM. V shed 6 bases, J shed 4 bases, and the junction held 17 bases outside the gene matches. The CDR3 DNA reads as TGTGCCAGCAGAATCACCCGGGACAGTTTGAGGAGCACTGAAGCTTTCTTT. Residues: CASRITRDSLRSTEAFF.

This clone was counted a few times. This chain links TRBV5-6 with TRBJ2-2; a possible D gene is TRBD2 (5 bases). CDR1 and CDR2 from the germline V gene are SGHDT and YYEEEE. The CDR3 has 15 amino acids. Trimming pared 5 bases from V and 2 bases from J, leaving 13 bases between. As DNA, the CDR3 is TGTGCCAGCAGTCGAGGACTCCTTAACACCGGGGAGCTGTTTTTT. As protein: CASSRGLLNTGELFF.

The chain couples TRBV15 to TRBJ2-7; no definite D call. The V and J ends lost 0 bases and 2 bases respectively, with 8 bases between them. The V gene's germline CDR1 is LNHNV and CDR2 YYDKDF (reference sequence). This CDR3 region has 14 residues. For the CDR3, the DNA is TGTGCCACCAGCAGAGAGATCGGAGCCTACGAGCAGTACTTC. Translating it yields CATSREIGAYEQYF.

CDR3 amino acids: CASTPPGSGSYEQYF. The DNA for the CDR3 is TGTGCCAGCACCCCGCCAGGTAGCGGGAGCTACGAGCAGTACTTC. The V and J genes are TRBV7-9 and TRBJ2-7; 9 bases line up with TRBD2. With V trimmed by 7 bases and J by 3 bases, 10 bases remained unmatched. The length of the CDR3 is 15 residues. From germline, CDR1 is SEHNR and CDR2 FQNEAQ (reference sequence).

Only a few counts were recorded for this clone. CDR3: CATSTGTSGSWTYEQYF. The CDR3 DNA follows: TGTGCCACGTCCACCGGGACTAGCGGGAGTTGGACCTACGAGCAGTACTTC. The chain is built from TRBV27 and TRBJ2-7, with 14 nucleotides matching TRBD2. Trimming cost V 10 bases and J 2 bases; bases outside gene matches: 13. There are 17 residues in the CDR3. Germline V CDR1 and CDR2: MNHEY, SMNVEV (reference sequence).

This clone was seen a handful of times. The rearrangement joins TRBV7-9 to TRBJ2-7; a possible D gene is TRBD1 (6 bases). Trimming took 5 bases from V and 1 from J, leaving 12 bases between them. In germline, CDR1 is SEHNR, CDR2 FQNEAQ (reference sequence). This CDR3 contains 14 residues. CDR3 sequence (DNA): TGTGCCAGCAGCCCTAACAGGGAATCCTACGAGCAGTACTTC. It codes for CASSPNRESYEQYF.

Written as DNA, the CDR3 is TGTGCCAGCTCGGGGACTAGCAGCCGATCGAACAATGAGCAGTTCTTC. It specifies CASSGTSSRSNNEQFF. The chain has TRBV18 and TRBJ2-1, with TRBD2 matching 9 bases. CDR1 is KGHSH, CDR2 LQKENI, per germline. The V and J ends lost 6 bases and 5 bases, in that order; junction bases with no gene match: 11. CDR3 size: 16 residues. The variable domain in full, completed from reference TRBV18 and TRBJ2-1, reads NAGVMQNPRHLVRRRGQEARLRCSPMKGHSHVYWYRQLPEEGLKFMVYLQKENIIDESGMPKERFSAEFPKEGPSILRIQQVVRGDSAAYFCASSGTSSRSNNEQFFGPGTRLTVL.

This sequence joins TRBV28 and TRBJ2-5; D remains ambiguous. V was clipped by 6 bases and J by 2 bases, with 7 bases between them. Germline lookup yields CDR1 MDHEN and CDR2 SYDVKM. The CDR3 covers 12 residues. CDR3 nucleotides: TGTGCCAGCAGCCCCTTTCAAGAGACCCAGTACTTC. Its protein product is CASSPFQETQYF.

Note on this clone: Other DNA sequences in the sample encode the same CDR3. The J gene is TRBJ2-5, the V gene TRBV5-4; TRBD2 agrees at 8 bases. This CDR3 spans 14 amino acids. Trimming cost V 0 bases and J 5 bases; bases outside gene matches: 3. Looked up from germline, CDR1 is SGHNT and CDR2 is YYREEE (reference sequence). The CDR3 DNA sequence: TGTGCCAGCAGCTTGGCCGGCGGGAGGGAGACCCAGTACTTC. Protein: CASSLAGGRETQYF.

This chain links TRBV21-1 with TRBJ1-5. TRBV21-1 counts as a pseudogene. The CDR3 covers 16 residues. In DNA form, the CDR3 reads TGTGCCAGCAGCAAGGAGGTCGGGGGGCCCCGACAGCCCCAGCATTTT. This codes for CASSKEVGGPRQPQHF.